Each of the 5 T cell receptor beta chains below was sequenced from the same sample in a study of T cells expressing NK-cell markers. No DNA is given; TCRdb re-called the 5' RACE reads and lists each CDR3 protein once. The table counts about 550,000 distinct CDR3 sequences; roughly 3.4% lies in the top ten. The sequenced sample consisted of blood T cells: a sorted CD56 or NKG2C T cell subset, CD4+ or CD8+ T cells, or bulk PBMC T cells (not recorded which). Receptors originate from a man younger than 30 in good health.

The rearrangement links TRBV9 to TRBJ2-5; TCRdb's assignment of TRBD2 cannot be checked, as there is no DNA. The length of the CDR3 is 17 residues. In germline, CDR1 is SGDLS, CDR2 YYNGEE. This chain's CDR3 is CASSPGTSGIRQETQYF.

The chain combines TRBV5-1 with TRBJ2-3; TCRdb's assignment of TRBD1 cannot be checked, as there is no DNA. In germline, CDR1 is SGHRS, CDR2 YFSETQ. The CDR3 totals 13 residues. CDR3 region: CASSSGSADTQYF.

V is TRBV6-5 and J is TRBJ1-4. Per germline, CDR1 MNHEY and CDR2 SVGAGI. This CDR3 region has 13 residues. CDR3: CASSWSDGEKLFF.

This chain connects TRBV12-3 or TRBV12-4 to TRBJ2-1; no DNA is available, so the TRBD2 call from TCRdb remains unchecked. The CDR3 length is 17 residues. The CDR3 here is CASSFFGTTSSYNEQFF.

This CDR3 reads CASTREEWSEKLFF. The chain carries TRBV6-1 and TRBJ1-4. The CDR3 sequence is 14 residues long. CDR1 is MNHNS and CDR2 is SASEGT in the germline V gene.